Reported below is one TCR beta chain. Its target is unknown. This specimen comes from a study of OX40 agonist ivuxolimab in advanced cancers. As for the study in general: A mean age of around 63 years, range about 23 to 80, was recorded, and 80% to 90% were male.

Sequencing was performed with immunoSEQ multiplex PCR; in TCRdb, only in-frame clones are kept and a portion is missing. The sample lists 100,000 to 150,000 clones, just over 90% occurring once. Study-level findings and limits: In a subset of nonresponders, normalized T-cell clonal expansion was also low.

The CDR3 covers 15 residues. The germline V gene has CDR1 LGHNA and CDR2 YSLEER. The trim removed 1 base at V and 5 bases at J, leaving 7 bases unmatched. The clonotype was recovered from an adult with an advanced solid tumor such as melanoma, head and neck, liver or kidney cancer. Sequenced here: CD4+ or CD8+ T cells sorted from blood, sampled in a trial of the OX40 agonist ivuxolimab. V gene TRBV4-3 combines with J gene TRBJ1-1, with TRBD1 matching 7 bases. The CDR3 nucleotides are TGCGCCAGCAGCCAAGCTCCACAGGGGTCGACTGAAGCTTTCTTT. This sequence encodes CASSQAPQGSTEAFF.